This TCR beta chain was captured by sequencing in a study of T cell changes during pregnancy in multiple sclerosis. Sequencing was performed with immunoSEQ multiplex PCR; in TCRdb, only in-frame clones are kept and a portion is missing. The sample records more than 60,000 clones, approximately 90% being singletons. The ends were cut back, 1 base at V and 15 bases at J, with 15 bases in the middle. The CDR3 runs to 13 residues. The V gene's germline CDR1 is LGHNA and CDR2 YSLEER. The sequencing here drew on peripheral blood, taken in the second trimester of pregnancy. The sequence derives from a female donor with multiple sclerosis, enrolled in a pregnancy study. The chain has TRBV4-3 and TRBJ1-4, with D unclear. DNA for the CDR3: TGCGCCAGCAGCCAAGTAACCCGGACGAGGGTGTTTTTT. Translation: CASSQVTRTRVFF.